Below are 6 T cell receptor beta chains sequenced from a single sample in a study of vaccination effects on CD4 cells after COVID-19. Their recognized antigens are unknown. This table comes from immunoSEQ multiplex PCR, and its TCRdb copy is limited to in-frame clones, with some not included. The sample consists of 25,000 to 35,000 clones, 70% of them appearing once. Around day 10 of culture, CD4+ T cells were separated out. The sample here was CD4+ T cells from PBMCs cultured without peptide, taken before COVID-19 vaccination. The receptors were sampled from a human donor who received a COVID-19 vaccine.

This rearrangement joins TRBV6-5 to TRBJ1-3; no reliable D call. This CDR3 has 14 residues. Germline assignment: CDR1 MNHEY and CDR2 SVGAGI. Trimming left V 5 bases short and J 0 bases short, with 8 bases between. CDR3 nucleotide sequence: TGTGCCAGCAGTACTCAGAGCTCTGGAAACACCATATATTTT. This codes for CASSTQSSGNTIYF.

This chain's CDR3 is CASSLIGTSGWGEQFF. In DNA form, the CDR3 reads TGCGCCAGCAGCCTTATCGGGACTAGCGGTTGGGGTGAGCAGTTCTTC. This chain connects TRBV5-1 to TRBJ2-1, with TRBD2 matching over 11 bases. The V and J ends lost 4 bases and 9 bases, in that order; junction bases with no gene match: 12. CDR3 length equals 16 residues. Germline CDR1 SGHRS, CDR2 YFSETQ.

This clone has a single count. For the CDR3, the DNA is TGTGCCAGCAGTGAGTACCAAGAGACCCAGTACTTC. Translating gives CASSEYQETQYF. This rearrangement joins TRBV6-2 or TRBV6-3 to TRBJ2-5; D not certain. The V end was cut by 5 bases, the J end by 0 bases, with 4 bases between. Germline V gives CDR1 MNHEY, CDR2 SVGEGT. The CDR3 consists of 12 residues.

This chain connects TRBV6-5 to TRBJ1-3; no clear D gene. Germline V gene lookup returns CDR1 MNHEY and CDR2 SVGAGI. V was cut by 11 bases and J by 0 bases, with 17 bases left in between. This CDR3 is built from 15 residues. Here the CDR3 reads CAGEASPNSGNTIYF. CDR3 DNA sequence: TGTGCCGGGGAAGCTTCACCGAACTCTGGAAACACCATATATTTT.

The chain recombines TRBV5-1 with TRBJ1-3, with D hard to call. The CDR3 covers 16 residues. Germline CDR1 reads SGHRS; CDR2 reads YFSETQ. V was pared by 0 bases and J by 7 bases, with 17 bases between. Here the CDR3 reads CASSLDGWSLENTIYF. DNA for the CDR3: TGCGCCAGCAGCTTGGATGGTTGGTCCCTCGAGAACACCATATATTTT. The full variable domain, with the rest looked up from reference TRBV5-1 and TRBJ1-3, is KAGVTQTPRYLIKTRGQQVTLSCSPISGHRSVSWYQQTPGQGLQFLFEYFSETQRNKGNFPGRFSGRQFSNSRSEMNVSTLELGDSALYLCASSLDGWSLENTIYFGEGSWLTVV.

Only a few counts were recorded for this clone. The chain recombines TRBV2 with TRBJ2-7, with D possibly TRBD2 on 5 matching bases. This CDR3 comprises 13 residues. Trimming stripped 4 bases from V and 0 bases from J, with 7 bases between. From germline, CDR1 is SNHLY and CDR2 FYNNEI. CDR3 region: CASSVEGSYEQYF. DNA for the CDR3: TGTGCCAGCAGTGTAGAGGGCTCCTACGAGCAGTACTTC.